Following are 21 T cell receptor beta chains from one sample sequenced in a study of blood T cell repertoires in COVID-19. Sequencing used immunoSEQ multiplex PCR; TCRdb keeps in-frame clones, though not all of them. The table includes under 200,000 clones, about 86% detected once. Sequenced sample: peripheral blood. These receptors were taken from a woman aged 70 to 79 with acute or convalescent COVID-19.

This rearrangement joins TRBV2 to TRBJ1-1; no firm D call. Trimming took off 6 bases at V and 0 bases at J, with 8 bases between the two ends. The germline V gene encodes CDR1 SNHLY and CDR2 FYNNEI. This CDR3 contains 13 residues. Written as DNA, the CDR3 is TGTGCCAGCAGGGCGGAAGTGAACACTGAAGCTTTCTTT. It is translated as CASRAEVNTEAFF.

This chain uses TRBV11-3 with TRBJ2-2, with 12 bases that match TRBD2. Germline V gives CDR1 SGHNT, CDR2 YENEEA. Unmatched junction bases numbered 11, after V lost 5 bases and J lost 4 bases. The length of the CDR3 is 18 residues. CDR3 nucleotide sequence: TGTGCCAGCAGCCCGGGACTAGCGGGCCGTTTTATCACCGGGGAGCTGTTTTTT. Protein product: CASSPGLAGRFITGELFF.

The chain carries TRBV9 and TRBJ2-7; the match to TRBD1 covers 7 bases. V lost 2 bases, J lost 2 bases, and 1 base stayed unmatched. Germline V gives CDR1 SGDLS, CDR2 YYNGEE. There are 13 residues in the CDR3. The DNA for the CDR3 is TGTGCCAGCAGCGTGGGGACAGCCTACGAGCAGTACTTC. It yields the protein CASSVGTAYEQYF.

This rearrangement joins TRBV7-2 to TRBJ1-1; TRBD1 aligns across 10 bases. The germline V gene encodes CDR1 SGHTA and CDR2 FQGNSA. The CDR3 spans 16 residues. The V segment lost 6 bases and the J segment 3 bases; nucleotides outside the gene matches: 10. As DNA, the CDR3 is TGTGCCAGCAGATTAACCGGGACAGGGGCGTACACTGAAGCTTTCTTT. It is translated as CASRLTGTGAYTEAFF.

J is TRBJ1-2 and V is TRBV18; no reliable D call. The CDR3 is 16 amino acids. With 3 bases removed from V and 4 bases from J, the gap between germline ends came to 18 bases. From germline, CDR1 is KGHSH and CDR2 LQKENI. The chain's CDR3 is CASSPTGKLWGYGYTF. DNA of the CDR3: TGTGCCAGCTCACCTACCGGGAAACTTTGGGGCTATGGCTACACCTTC.

The chain links TRBV7-9 to TRBJ2-2, with 7 bases lining up with TRBD1. Germline V gene lookup returns CDR1 SEHNR and CDR2 FQNEAQ (reference sequence). The CDR3 covers 16 residues. With V trimmed by 1 base and J by 3 bases, 5 bases remained unmatched. The chain's CDR3 is CASSLDYRGDTGELFF. The CDR3 DNA follows: TGTGCCAGCAGCTTAGATTACAGGGGAGACACCGGGGAGCTGTTTTTT.

This clone was observed a single time. The rearrangement links TRBV5-1 to TRBJ2-6, with D perhaps matching TRBD1 (6 bases). The V gene's germline CDR1 is SGHRS and CDR2 YFSETQ. The CDR3 covers 15 residues. Trimming took off 4 bases at V and 1 base at J, with 9 bases between the two ends. CDR3 in amino acids: CASSTTGSGANVLTF. Written as DNA, the CDR3 is TGCGCCAGCAGCACCACAGGGTCTGGGGCCAACGTCCTGACTTTC.

The V call is TRBV15, the J call TRBJ2-7; 10 positions agree with TRBD2. The CDR3 runs 13 residues. The ends lost 8 bases at V and 4 bases at J; junction bases unmatched: 5. Germline CDR1 and CDR2: LNHNV and YYDKDF (reference sequence). CDR3 coding DNA: TGTGCCACCGGACTAGCGGAAGAGTACGAGCAGTACTTC. Amino acids: CATGLAEEYEQYF.

J is TRBJ1-6 and V is TRBV7-9; D possibly corresponds to TRBD1 (6 bases). The CDR3 runs 15 residues. Germline-derived CDR1 and CDR2 are SEHNR and FQNEAQ (reference sequence). V was cut by 3 bases and J by 9 bases, with 15 bases left in between. The CDR3 region is CASSFQLGGPSPLHF. CDR3 DNA: TGTGCCAGCAGCTTTCAGCTGGGGGGGCCTTCACCCCTCCACTTT.

This chain joins TRBV2 and TRBJ1-1; no clear D. The germline V and J ends were trimmed by 7 bases and 2 bases, with 11 bases remaining between them. CDR1 and CDR2 (germline): SNHLY, FYNNEI. This CDR3 has 13 residues. CDR3 coding DNA: TGTGCCAGCACCGCGGTCGCTAACACTGAAGCTTTCTTT. Protein: CASTAVANTEAFF.

This clone was counted once. The genes are TRBV6-2 or TRBV6-3 and TRBJ2-2; D is possibly TRBD2 (5 bases). Germline V gene lookup returns CDR1 MNHEY and CDR2 SVGEGT. V was pared by 6 bases and J by 5 bases, with 19 bases between. The CDR3 sequence is 16 residues long. The CDR3 nucleotides read TGTGCCAGCAGCTTACGCGTGGGAGTAGGGACCGGGGAGCTGTTTTTT. It encodes CASSLRVGVGTGELFF.

This chain uses TRBV19 with TRBJ1-2, with 8 nucleotides matching TRBD1. This CDR3 is 16 amino acids long. V was clipped by 1 base and J by 2 bases; unmatched bases: 6. The germline CDR1 and CDR2 sequences are LNHDA and SQIVND (reference sequence). CDR3 nucleotide sequence: TGTGCCAGTAGTATAGCTCCTCGGGACAGGAACTATGGCTACACCTTC. This encodes CASSIAPRDRNYGYTF.

The V and J genes are TRBV11-3 and TRBJ2-1, with D maybe TRBD1 (5 bases). CDR3 size: 15 residues. Per the germline V gene, CDR1 is SGHNT and CDR2 is YENEEA. The V end lost 0 bases, the J end lost 8 bases, and 14 bases lay between the germline ends. CDR3 loop: CASSLDGRVGHEQFF. Here the CDR3 DNA reads TGTGCCAGCAGCTTAGACGGCAGGGTCGGCCATGAGCAGTTCTTC.

This chain connects TRBV19 to TRBJ2-5; D gene uncertain. The CDR3 runs 12 residues. V lost 3 bases, J lost 0 bases, and 2 bases lay in between. Germline V gives CDR1 LNHDA, CDR2 SQIVND (reference sequence). CDR3 in DNA: TGTGCCAGTAGTATCAACCAAGAGACCCAGTACTTC. It specifies CASSINQETQYF.

The CDR3 nucleotides read TGTGCCAGCAGCCAGTCCCTAGCGGGGGGCCTAAATGAGCAGTTCTTC. The encoded protein is CASSQSLAGGLNEQFF. This sequence joins TRBV3-1 (or the pseudogene TRBV3-2) and TRBJ2-1; 11 bases are shared with TRBD2. In germline, CDR1 is LGHDT, CDR2 YNNKEL (reference sequence). V shed 3 bases, J shed 7 bases, and the junction held 8 bases outside the gene matches. The CDR3 length is 16 residues.

The chain carries TRBV7-2 and TRBJ1-5; 7 bases map to TRBD1. Germline-derived CDR1 and CDR2 are SGHTA and FQGNSA. The CDR3 contains 15 residues. The J segment lost 5 bases and the V segment lost 5 bases, leaving 9 bases of the junction unmatched. The CDR3 spells CASSVRTGVDQPQHF. DNA of the CDR3: TGTGCCAGCAGCGTTAGAACAGGGGTAGATCAGCCCCAGCATTTT.

The chain joins TRBV6-5 to TRBJ2-7; TRBD2 agrees at 8 bases. CDR3 length: 15 residues. The trim removed 0 bases at V and 7 bases at J, leaving 8 bases unmatched. Germline V gene sequence: CDR1 MNHEY, CDR2 SVGAGI. CDR3 in DNA: TGTGCCAGCAGTTACTCGGGTCTAGCGGGTGGGGAGCAGTACTTC. Encoded protein: CASSYSGLAGGEQYF.

The chain carries TRBV19 and TRBJ2-1, with a possible D match to TRBD2 (5 bases). Trimming pared 3 bases from V and 4 bases from J, leaving 10 bases between. Germline CDR1 reads LNHDA; CDR2 reads SQIVND (reference sequence). This CDR3 contains 14 residues. This CDR3 is CASSIKRPYNEQFF. CDR3 sequence (DNA): TGTGCCAGTAGTATTAAGCGGCCGTACAATGAGCAGTTCTTC.

The CDR3 sequence: CASSDRDTGTDTQYF. CDR3 sequence (DNA): TGTGCCAGCAGCGACCGGGACACGGGCACAGATACGCAGTATTTT. The chain joins TRBV7-2 to TRBJ2-3, with D possibly being TRBD1 (6 bases). Looked up from germline, CDR1 is SGHTA and CDR2 is FQGNSA. V shed 5 bases and J shed 1 base, with 13 bases lying between them. This CDR3 is built from 15 residues.

This chain connects TRBV3-1 (or the pseudogene TRBV3-2) to TRBJ1-6; 11 nucleotides agree with TRBD1. J was trimmed by 10 bases and V by 1 base; bases with no gene match: 0. CDR3 length equals 14 residues. The germline V gene has CDR1 LGHDT and CDR2 YNNKEL (reference sequence). The CDR3 reads CASSQGTGGSPLHF. DNA for the CDR3: TGTGCCAGCAGCCAAGGGACAGGGGGCTCACCCCTCCACTTT.

The chain recombines TRBV3-1 (or the pseudogene TRBV3-2) with TRBJ1-3; D is uncertain. CDR3 size: 17 residues. CDR1 and CDR2 (germline): LGHDT, YNNKEL (reference sequence). Trimming left V 0 bases short and J 0 bases short, with 12 bases between. In DNA, the CDR3 is TGTGCCAGCAGCCAAGATTCTCGGGGTCTCTCTGGAAACACCATATATTTT. Translation: CASSQDSRGLSGNTIYF.